This entry concerns a single T cell receptor beta chain. The J segment lost 5 bases and the V segment lost 1 base, leaving 6 bases of the junction unmatched. The CDR3 is 17 amino acids. Germline lookup yields CDR1 LGHNA and CDR2 YNFKEQ. This entry belongs to a study of T-cell reconstitution after alpha-beta-depleted transplantation in children. Molecular barcoding with unique molecular identifiers was used for the TCRbeta library. Via MiXCR, TCRdb re-called the PCR reads, giving one row per CDR3 protein. The sample carries more than 550,000 distinct CDR3 sequences, about 11% recorded once. The rearrangement uses TRBV4-2 and TRBJ2-5; 14 bases are shared with TRBD2. Sequences were derived from PBMCs from the stem cell graft donor, sampled from the stem cell graft. The TCR comes from a human donor who donated a stem cell graft to a child with acute myeloid leukemia. For the CDR3, the DNA is TGTGCCAGCAGCCAAGTTGGGACTAGCGGGAGAGAGGAGACCCAGTACTTC. Translation: CASSQVGTSGREETQYF.